The rows below give T cell receptor beta chains drawn from one sample of a study of regulatory T cells in long-lasting Graves disease. TCRdb reprocessed the multiplex PCR reads with MiXCR, giving one entry per CDR3 protein. The sample shows 300,000 or so distinct CDR3 sequences, less than 20% of them seen only once. Sequencing used peripheral blood mononuclear cells (PBMCs), obtained when the disease was refractory, from a patient treated with antithyroid drugs. These receptors originate from a female donor with Graves disease. The CDR3 runs from the conserved cysteine through the conserved F or W. D genes are given only for firm matches. Expanded clones get a size class; other rows say once, few or many, or leave the size out.

V	size	J	D	CDR3	DNA
TRBV11-2	many	TRBJ1-5	TRBD1	CASSQNRGRNQPQHF	TGTGCCAGCAGCCAGAACAGGGGGCGCAATCAGCCCCAGCATTTT
TRBV4-1	-	TRBJ2-3	-	CASSQVVTRGPDTQYF	TGCGCCAGCAGCCAAGTTGTAACCAGAGGACCAGATACGCAGTATTTT
TRBV6-1	medium-sized	TRBJ1-5	-	CARQSSNQPQHF	TGTGCCAGACAGTCCAGCAATCAGCCCCAGCATTTT
TRBV27	-	TRBJ1-1	-	CASSSLRETNTEAFF	TGTGCCAGCAGTTCCCTCAGGGAGACCAACACTGAAGCTTTCTTT
TRBV7-3	-	TRBJ1-3	-	CASSPEASGNTIYF	TGTGCCAGCAGCCCGGAGGCTTCTGGAAACACCATATATTTT
TRBV29-1	many	TRBJ1-6	-	CSVATGGSPLHF	TGCAGCGTTGCCACTGGGGGTTCACCCCTCCACTTT
TRBV6-5	-	TRBJ1-1	-	CASSYKVRGAEAFF	TGTGCCAGCAGTTACAAGGTGCGGGGGGCTGAAGCTTTCTTT
TRBV18	many	TRBJ1-2	-	CASSPPSVQGYGYTF	TGTGCCAGCTCACCACCAAGCGTACAGGGCTATGGCTACACCTTC
TRBV28	many	TRBJ2-7	-	CASSNVLGATYEQYF	TGTGCCAGCAGCAACGTACTAGGAGCTACCTACGAGCAGTACTTC
TRBV18	many	TRBJ2-2	TRBD1	CASSRWTGENGELFF	TGTGCCAGCTCACGGTGGACAGGGGAAAACGGGGAGCTGTTTTTT
TRBV10-3	-	TRBJ1-2	-	CAISLGEYGYTF	TGTGCCATCAGTCTCGGGGAATATGGCTACACCTTC
TRBV6-2/TRBV6-3	-	TRBJ1-1	-	CASSYFPGRGTEAFF	TGTGCCAGCAGTTACTTCCCGGGCAGGGGTACTGAAGCTTTCTTT
TRBV7-9	few	TRBJ1-2	-	CASSLALAGSYYGYTF	TGTGCCAGCAGCTTAGCTTTAGCGGGCAGTTACTATGGCTACACCTTC
TRBV7-9	many	TRBJ2-7	-	CASSFAGGTYEQYF	TGTGCCAGCAGCTTCGCAGGGGGGACCTACGAGCAGTACTTC
TRBV7-2	-	TRBJ2-5	-	CASRSDVGVTQYF	TGTGCCAGCAGATCCGACGTAGGGGTCACCCAGTACTTC
TRBV12-3/TRBV12-4	few	TRBJ1-3	-	CASRQGNTIYF	TGTGCCAGCCGCCAAGGAAACACCATATATTTT
TRBV2	many	TRBJ1-3	TRBD1	CASSPLRDRVGNTIYF	TGTGCCAGCAGTCCCCTCCGGGACAGGGTCGGAAACACCATATATTTT
TRBV20-1	many	TRBJ1-1	TRBD1	CSALPRGQGAWNTEAFF	TGCAGTGCTCTCCCCCGTGGACAGGGGGCCTGGAACACTGAAGCTTTCTTT
TRBV2	many	TRBJ1-1	-	CASIYTGLNTEAFF	TGTGCCAGCATCTACACAGGGTTGAACACTGAAGCTTTCTTT
TRBV3-1	many	TRBJ1-6	-	CASSQRTGRSPLHF	TGTGCCAGCAGCCAAAGGACGGGGAGGTCACCCCTCCACTTT
TRBV11-2	-	TRBJ2-5	TRBD1	CASSSGQASQETQYF	TGTGCCAGCAGCTCGGGACAGGCAAGCCAAGAGACCCAGTACTTC
TRBV7-8	few	TRBJ2-7	-	CASSSPLRTYEQYF	TGTGCCAGCAGCTCCCCCTTACGGACCTACGAGCAGTACTTC
TRBV5-1	few	TRBJ1-1	-	CASSLFRDTEAFF	TGTGCCAGCAGCTTATTCAGGGACACTGAAGCTTTCTTT
TRBV10-3	-	TRBJ2-1	TRBD2	CAIRPSPGLAGGGDNEQFF	TGTGCCATCAGGCCCAGTCCGGGACTAGCGGGAGGTGGAGACAATGAGCAGTTCTTC
TRBV11-3	-	TRBJ2-2	TRBD2	CASSEGLAGTGELFF	TGTGCCAGCAGCGAGGGACTAGCAGGCACCGGGGAGCTGTTTTTT
TRBV7-9	-	TRBJ1-2	-	CASSLVVQGVYGYTF	TGTGCCAGCAGCTTAGTGGTACAGGGTGTCTATGGCTACACCTTC
TRBV20-1	-	TRBJ1-2	-	CSAYQDTNYGYTF	TGCAGTGCCTACCAGGACACAAACTATGGCTACACCTTC
TRBV6-1	many	TRBJ2-5	TRBD2	CASSPSELGVAGGPWRETQYF	TGTGCCAGCAGTCCCAGCGAGCTCGGGGTAGCGGGAGGGCCATGGAGAGAGACCCAGTACTTC
TRBV20-1	many	TRBJ1-4	TRBD1	CSARKPGQRNEKLFF	TGCAGTGCTAGAAAACCGGGACAGAGGAATGAAAAACTGTTTTTT
TRBV6-2/TRBV6-3	few	TRBJ1-6	-	CASRTKSSYNSPLHF	TGTGCCAGCAGGACGAAGAGTTCCTATAATTCACCCCTCCACTTT
TRBV7-2	few	TRBJ2-7	-	CASSQAAGLSYEQYF	TGTGCCAGCAGCCAGGCGGCGGGACTCTCCTACGAGCAGTACTTC
TRBV7-9	few	TRBJ1-1	-	CASSHSRQRGNTEAFF	TGTGCCAGCAGTCATAGCAGACAGAGAGGGAACACTGAAGCTTTCTTT
TRBV30	many	TRBJ1-2	-	CAWSMSVGYGYTF	TGTGCCTGGAGTATGAGTGTGGGGTATGGCTACACCTTC
TRBV27	many	TRBJ2-7	TRBD1	CASKPQGASLYEQYF	TGTGCCAGCAAACCCCAGGGGGCTTCTCTCTACGAGCAGTACTTC
TRBV20-1	few	TRBJ2-1	TRBD1	CSASTDRGHNEQFF	TGCAGTGCTAGTACGGACAGGGGCCACAATGAGCAGTTCTTC
TRBV6-1	many	TRBJ2-5	TRBD2	CASSIYSGAKETQYF	TGTGCCAGCAGTATATATAGCGGGGCGAAAGAGACCCAGTACTTC
TRBV28	many	TRBJ2-2	-	CASRPTRTRTGELFF	TGTGCCAGCAGACCCACCAGGACTCGCACCGGGGAGCTGTTTTTT
TRBV7-2	-	TRBJ1-6	-	CASSWSYRLVNSPLHF	TGTGCCAGCAGCTGGTCGTATAGGCTTGTCAATTCACCCCTCCACTTT
TRBV14	few	TRBJ2-7	TRBD1	CASSQVEPGQGGEQYF	TGTGCCAGCAGCCAAGTGGAGCCGGGACAGGGAGGCGAGCAGTACTTC
TRBV4-1	-	TRBJ1-1	-	CASGMAYGATEAFF	TGCGCCAGCGGTATGGCCTACGGGGCCACTGAAGCTTTCTTT
TRBV6-1	-	TRBJ2-7	TRBD2	CASSHLGGGGYEQYF	TGTGCCAGCAGCCACCTCGGGGGGGGGGGCTACGAGCAGTACTTC
TRBV20-1	-	TRBJ1-2	-	CSARDTWAKGYTF	TGCAGTGCTAGAGATACGTGGGCTAAGGGCTACACCTTC
TRBV2	-	TRBJ2-3	-	CASSGGTERQYF	TGTGCCAGCAGCGGAGGGACAGAGCGGCAGTATTTT
TRBV12-3/TRBV12-4	many	TRBJ1-6	TRBD1	CASSSTGENSPLHF	TGTGCCAGCAGTAGCACAGGGGAGAATTCACCCCTCCACTTT
TRBV11-2	many	TRBJ2-7	TRBD2	CASSLASGTTYEQYF	TGTGCCAGCAGCTTAGCCAGCGGGACCACCTACGAGCAGTACTTC
TRBV6-1	-	TRBJ2-7	-	CASTSVGGSEQYF	TGTGCCAGCACTTCGGTCGGGGGATCGGAGCAGTACTTC
TRBV12-3/TRBV12-4	many	TRBJ1-1	-	CASSLGTVLLEAFF	TGTGCCAGCAGTTTAGGGACAGTTCTCCTTGAAGCTTTCTTT
TRBV6-1	-	TRBJ1-2	-	CASTTGDARGYTF	TGTGCCAGCACCACAGGTGACGCTCGTGGCTACACCTTC
TRBV5-4	-	TRBJ2-7	-	CASSRAPRTYEQYF	TGTGCCAGCAGTCGGGCCCCCCGGACCTACGAGCAGTACTTC
TRBV4-1	-	TRBJ1-4	-	CASSPLGTFNEKLFF	TGCGCCAGCAGCCCTTTAGGGACATTTAATGAAAAACTGTTTTTT
TRBV29-1	-	TRBJ2-3	-	CSVEQGSRDTQYF	TGCAGCGTTGAGCAGGGTAGTAGGGATACGCAGTATTTT
TRBV11-3	few	TRBJ2-5	TRBD2	CASSTWGGTNQETQYF	TGTGCCAGCAGCACCTGGGGCGGGACTAACCAAGAGACCCAGTACTTC